The rows below give T cell receptor beta chains drawn from one sample of a study of T-cell reconstitution after alpha-beta-depleted transplantation in children. TCRdb passed the PCR reads through MiXCR, listing each CDR3 protein once. Counted here are fewer than 700,000 distinct CDR3 sequences, roughly 23% occurring once; the ten biggest clones make up about 14%. The sequencing used PBMCs, mostly from graft donor cells, collected 360 days after TCRalphabeta/CD19-depleted stem cell transplant. The receptors shown here come from a boy younger than two who had a stem cell transplant for acute myeloid leukemia, so the T cells may come from the graft donor. The CDR3 runs from the conserved cysteine through the conserved F or W. D genes are given only for firm matches. Clone sizes are given selectively: once, few, many, or a class where the clone is expanded.

TRBV29-1,TRBD1,many,TRBJ2-2,TGCAGCGTTGGGGGACAGGGAAGAGTCGGGGAGCTGTTTTTT,CSVGGQGRVGELFF
TRBV6-1,NA,NA,TRBJ2-7,TGTGCCAGCACCCTGGGTGGACCCCCCTACGAGCAGTACTTC,CASTLGGPPYEQYF
TRBV20-1,NA,few,TRBJ1-1,TGCAGTGCTCAGGGCCCACCCGAAGCTTTCTTT,CSAQGPPEAFF
TRBV10-3,NA,NA,TRBJ1-1,TGTGCCATCAGTGCGGTCAGAGGGGCCAGGCGGATACCGAACACTGAAGCTTTCTTT,CAISAVRGARRIPNTEAFF
TRBV4-3,NA,many,TRBJ2-1,TGCGCCAGCAGCCAATCCATCTCACCCTACAATGAGCAGTTCTTC,CASSQSISPYNEQFF
TRBV27,TRBD2,many,TRBJ2-7,TGTGCCAGCAGTTTATTTCGGGGGGACTACGAGCAGTACTTC,CASSLFRGDYEQYF
TRBV4-3,TRBD1,many,TRBJ2-7,TGCGCCAGCAGCCAAGGGCCACAGGGGACCTACGAGCAGTACTTC,CASSQGPQGTYEQYF
TRBV6-1,TRBD1,few,TRBJ2-3,TGTGCCAGCAGTCCCGGACAGGGGGCCGCCTACACAGATACGCAGTATTTT,CASSPGQGAAYTDTQYF
TRBV7-2,NA,many,TRBJ1-2,TGTGCCAGCAGCTTAGAGAAGTTCTATGGCTACACCTTC,CASSLEKFYGYTF
TRBV18,TRBD1,many,TRBJ2-5,TGTGCCAGCTGCTCCAGGACAGGGGAGGAGACCCAGTACTTC,CASCSRTGEETQYF
TRBV18,NA,NA,TRBJ1-1,TGTGCCAGCTCAATCCGGACGGCTAACACTGAAGCTTTCTTT,CASSIRTANTEAFF
TRBV7-6,NA,few,TRBJ2-5,TGTGCCAGCAGCTTAGACGGAACGGGACAAGAGACCCAGTACTTC,CASSLDGTGQETQYF
TRBV6-4,TRBD2,NA,TRBJ2-2,TGTGCCAGCAGTGACTCCGGGAGGGGGAGTACCGGGGAGCTGTTTTTT,CASSDSGRGSTGELFF
TRBV20-1,NA,NA,TRBJ1-5,TGCAGTGCTAGAACCCGACAGGTCAATCAGCCCCAGCATTTT,CSARTRQVNQPQHF
TRBV13,TRBD2,NA,TRBJ2-1,TGTGCCAGCAGCTCGACCACGGGACTAGCGGGGTCGTACAATGAGCAGTTCTTC,CASSSTTGLAGSYNEQFF
TRBV7-2,TRBD2,NA,TRBJ2-5,TGTGCCAGCAGCTTAGTCGCTGACGGGGGGACCCAAGAGACCCAGTACTTC,CASSLVADGGTQETQYF
TRBV5-1,TRBD2,many,TRBJ2-1,TGCGCCAGCAGCCAGAGACTAGCAACACAGGATGAGCAGTTCTTC,CASSQRLATQDEQFF
TRBV20-1,NA,few,TRBJ2-7,TGCAGTGCTAGACACGAGCCCTACTACGAGCAGTACTTC,CSARHEPYYEQYF
TRBV5-1,TRBD2,many,TRBJ2-1,TGCGCCAGCAGCTTGGTAGCGGGGGGACACAGCTCCTACAATGAGCAGTTCTTC,CASSLVAGGHSSYNEQFF
TRBV6-5,NA,many,TRBJ1-2,TGTGCCAGCAGTTACTTTGGGGGGACTGAGCCTCATGGCTACACCTTC,CASSYFGGTEPHGYTF
TRBV7-9,NA,many,TRBJ2-5,TGTGCCAGCAGCATCTCGGGACCGGCAGGGCAAGAGACCCAGTACTTC,CASSISGPAGQETQYF
TRBV5-1,NA,NA,TRBJ1-1,TGCGCCAGCAGCTTGGACCGGGACTTATACACTGAAGCTTTCTTT,CASSLDRDLYTEAFF